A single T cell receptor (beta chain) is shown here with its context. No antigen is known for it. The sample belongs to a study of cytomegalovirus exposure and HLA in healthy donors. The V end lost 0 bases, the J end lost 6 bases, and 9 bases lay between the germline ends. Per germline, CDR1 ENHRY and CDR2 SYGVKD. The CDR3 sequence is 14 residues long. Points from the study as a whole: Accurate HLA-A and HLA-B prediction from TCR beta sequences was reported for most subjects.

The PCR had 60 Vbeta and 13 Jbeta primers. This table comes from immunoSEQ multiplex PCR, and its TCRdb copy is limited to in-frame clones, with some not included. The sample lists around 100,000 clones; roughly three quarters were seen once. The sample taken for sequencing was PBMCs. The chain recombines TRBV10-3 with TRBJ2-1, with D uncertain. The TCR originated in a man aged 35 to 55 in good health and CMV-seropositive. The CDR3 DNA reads TGTGCCATCAGTGAGTCGGGTAGCCCCAATGAGCAGTTCTTC. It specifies CAISESGSPNEQFF.